This T cell receptor beta chain was identified during a study of CD8+ T cells in alopecia areata. Following extraction, RNA underwent reverse transcription to cDNA, which served as the sequencing template. The data were produced by immunoSEQ multiplex PCR, yet TCRdb's version contains in-frame clones alone and is incomplete. The repertoire holds 150,000 or so clones, with 55% as singletons. The V gene end was trimmed by 3 bases and the J gene end by 9 bases; junction bases not matched to a gene: 7. The CDR3 totals 13 residues. Germline CDR1 and CDR2: SQVTM and ANQGSEA. This clone was counted between two and nine times. No antigen is known for it. Cell sorting was applied to PBMCs, and CD4+ and CD8+ T cells were collected. Study-level results: It was less clear whether patients shared TCRs than it was in mice, possibly because of HLA. Sequenced scalp T cells also include alphabeta T cells resident in normal skin. Especially in alopecia totalis/universalis, lesional scalp showed greater clonality than normal scalp did.

The TCR sequence derives from a human donor in good health. The chain joins TRBV29-1 to TRBJ2-3; 9 bases are a match to TRBD1. Sequenced material: CD4+ T cells sorted from blood. The CDR3 bases are TGCAGCGTTGAGCGACAGGGGGTAGGCACGCAGTATTTT. The encoded protein is CSVERQGVGTQYF.